The 31 T cell receptor beta chains below come from one sample, sequenced in a study of blood T cell repertoires in COVID-19. The method was immunoSEQ multiplex PCR; TCRdb's version includes in-frame clones alone and lacks a portion of them. The sample consists of 240,000 or so clones, roughly 80% of them appearing once. The sequenced sample was peripheral blood. These receptors came from a woman older than 75 with acute or convalescent COVID-19.

The J gene is TRBJ2-1, the V gene TRBV14; D is unresolved. The CDR3 loop spans 14 amino acids. Germline V gene sequence: CDR1 SGHDN, CDR2 FVKESK. The V gene lost 1 base and the J gene lost 4 bases, with 8 bases spanning the gap. The CDR3 DNA sequence: TGTGCCAGCAGCCAAGGAGGCAGATACAATGAGCAGTTCTTC. As protein: CASSQGGRYNEQFF.

V and J are TRBV18 and TRBJ1-2, with TRBD1 matching 8 bases. This CDR3 spans 14 amino acids. V shed 3 bases and J 4 bases; nucleotides not matched to a gene: 4. CDR1 and CDR2 (germline): KGHSH, LQKENI. The CDR3 region is CASSPGTGTYGYTF. CDR3 in DNA: TGTGCCAGCTCACCGGGGACAGGTACCTATGGCTACACCTTC.

This chain links TRBV18 with TRBJ1-5, with 7 nucleotides matching TRBD1. CDR3 length equals 15 residues. The germline V gene encodes CDR1 KGHSH and CDR2 LQKENI. Trimming cost V 3 bases and J 4 bases; bases outside gene matches: 6. The CDR3: CASSPFDRENQPQHF. The DNA of the CDR3 is TGTGCCAGCTCACCGTTCGACAGGGAAAATCAGCCCCAGCATTTT.

The V gene is TRBV10-3, the J gene TRBJ1-5, with D hard to call. Germline V gives CDR1 ENHRY, CDR2 SYGVKD. V dropped 2 bases and J dropped 5 bases, with 4 bases sitting between them. The CDR3 has 12 residues. In DNA, the CDR3 is TGTGCCATCAGTGAGCTAGATCAGCCCCAGCATTTT. It codes for CAISELDQPQHF.

The chain recombines TRBV3-1 (or the pseudogene TRBV3-2) with TRBJ2-5; weak D call: TRBD2 (5 bases). V gave up 0 bases and J gave up 4 bases, with 15 bases separating them. This CDR3 has 16 residues. Germline assignment: CDR1 LGHDT and CDR2 YNNKEL (reference sequence). CDR3 protein: CASSQDALLVRETQYF. CDR3 sequence (DNA): TGTGCCAGCAGCCAAGACGCCCTACTAGTACGAGAGACCCAGTACTTC.

The chain uses TRBV7-9 and TRBJ1-1; possibly TRBD1 for D (6 bases). CDR1 and CDR2 from the germline V gene are SEHNR and FQNEAQ (reference sequence). The V and J ends lost 6 bases and 1 base respectively, with 15 bases between them. This CDR3 region has 15 residues. The CDR3 here is CASSPTAGANTEAFF. The CDR3 DNA reads TGTGCCAGCAGTCCGACCGCAGGGGCGAACACTGAAGCTTTCTTT.

The genes are TRBV27 and TRBJ1-1, with 8 nucleotides matching TRBD1. After removal of 3 bases from V and 11 bases from J, the junction contained 5 bases not matched to a gene. The CDR3 has 12 amino acids. Per the germline V gene, CDR1 is MNHEY and CDR2 is SMNVEV (reference sequence). The CDR3 nucleotides read TGTGCCAGCAGTTTCTCAGGGGGCCTCGCTTTCTTT. It encodes CASSFSGGLAFF.

This chain uses TRBV6-5 with TRBJ1-6; a possible D gene is TRBD1 (6 bases). Per the germline V gene, CDR1 is MNHEY and CDR2 is SVGAGI. The CDR3 runs to 14 residues. V lost 7 bases and J 8 bases, leaving 15 bases between the germline ends. The CDR3 nucleotides are TGTGCCAGCAATAAAGGACAGCAAGATTCACCCCTCCACTTT. It yields the protein CASNKGQQDSPLHF.

The gene calls are TRBV21-1 and TRBJ1-5; the table calls TRBD1, which could not be checked here. TRBV21-1 is termed a pseudogene. CDR3 size: 14 residues. The CDR3 spells CASITRQPNQPQHF. CDR3 DNA: TGTGCCAGCATAACCCGACAGCCCAATCAGCCCCAGCATTTT.

The CDR3 sequence is CASSEVAIINEQFF. CDR3 nucleotides: TGTGCCAGCAGTGAAGTGGCCATAATCAATGAGCAGTTCTTC. V gene TRBV2 combines with J gene TRBJ2-1; D remains ambiguous. Trimming removed 1 base at V and 6 bases at J, with 10 bases between. Germline CDR1 is SNHLY and CDR2 is FYNNEI. This CDR3 contains 14 residues.

This rearrangement joins TRBV2 to TRBJ2-3, with TRBD2 identical over 12 bases. This CDR3 is built from 17 residues. The germline V gene encodes CDR1 SNHLY and CDR2 FYNNEI. J lost 2 bases, V lost 5 bases, and 8 bases had no gene match. The CDR3 nucleotides are TGTGCCAGCAGTCTTACTAGGACTAGCGGGACCACAGATACGCAGTATTTT. Protein sequence: CASSLTRTSGTTDTQYF.

The chain recombines TRBV27 with TRBJ2-6; perhaps TRBD1 as D (5 bases). CDR1 and CDR2 from the germline V gene are MNHEY and SMNVEV (reference sequence). The V end was cut by 6 bases, the J end by 4 bases, with 10 bases between. CDR3 length equals 14 residues. The CDR3 DNA reads as TGTGCCAGCAGCAGGGCAGGCGGGGCCAACGTCCTGACTTTC. This codes for CASSRAGGANVLTF.

The genes are TRBV3-1 (or the pseudogene TRBV3-2) and TRBJ1-1; D is ambiguous. The length of the CDR3 is 11 residues. Trimming shortened V by 0 bases and J by 10 bases, and 6 bases separated the two germline ends. Germline CDR1 is LGHDT and CDR2 is YNNKEL (reference sequence). The CDR3 region has the DNA TGTGCCAGCAGCCAAGATGTCCGAGCTTTCTTT. Amino acid sequence: CASSQDVRAFF.

This chain uses TRBV19 with TRBJ1-2; perhaps TRBD1 as D (6 bases). Germline V lookup: CDR1 LNHDA, CDR2 SQIVND (reference sequence). CDR3 size: 12 residues. Trimming cost V 9 bases and J 0 bases, with 8 bases left between them. CDR3 DNA sequence: TGTGCCAGCACAGGGACTAACTATGGCTACACCTTC. It translates to CASTGTNYGYTF.

J is TRBJ1-2 and V is TRBV2; 7 bases agree with TRBD1. In germline, CDR1 is SNHLY, CDR2 FYNNEI. CDR3 length equals 16 residues. V dropped 6 bases and J dropped 0; count of bases not matched to a gene: 10. CDR3 sequence reads: CASSFTPGTANYGYTF. CDR3 DNA sequence: TGTGCCAGCAGCTTTACCCCCGGGACAGCTAACTATGGCTACACCTTC.

This clone has just a few counts. The rearrangement uses TRBV28 and TRBJ1-6, with no clear D. V lost 8 bases to trimming and J lost 14 bases, with 7 bases between them. CDR1 MDHEN and CDR2 SYDVKM come from the germline V gene. This CDR3 contains 9 residues. The CDR3: CASGLTLHF. The CDR3 DNA sequence: TGTGCCAGCGGCCTTACCCTCCACTTT.

The rearrangement links TRBV28 to TRBJ2-4; D possibly corresponds to TRBD1 (5 bases). From germline, CDR1 is MDHEN and CDR2 SYDVKM. Trimming stripped 7 bases from V and 1 base from J, with 11 bases between. The CDR3 has 14 amino acids. CDR3 in amino acids: CASTLPGAKNIQYF. CDR3 DNA: TGTGCCAGCACCCTTCCAGGGGCCAAAAACATTCAGTACTTC.

This clone was seen once. The CDR3 DNA is TGTGCCAGCAGCGTTGAACCCTATGCGGGAAACACCATATATTTT. Protein: CASSVEPYAGNTIYF. V usage is TRBV9 and J usage is TRBJ1-3; D is unresolved. The CDR3 sequence is 15 residues long. The germline V and J ends were trimmed by 2 bases and 4 bases, with 13 bases remaining between them. Per germline, CDR1 SGDLS and CDR2 YYNGEE.

The rearrangement uses TRBV6-6 and TRBJ2-7; 9 bases map to TRBD1. This CDR3 region has 13 residues. The J segment lost 3 bases and the V segment lost 7 bases, leaving 4 bases of the junction unmatched. The V gene's germline CDR1 is MNHNY and CDR2 SVGAGI (reference sequence). The CDR3 DNA follows: TGTGCCAGCAAGGCGGGACAGGGCTACGAGCAGTACTTC. This translates into CASKAGQGYEQYF.

Of note for this clone: Because the CDR3's place on the DNA is in doubt, the DNA is left out and the CDR3 is given as listed by TCRdb. The chain links TRBV6-2 or TRBV6-3 to TRBJ2-2; the tabulated D call, TRBD1, remains unverified against the DNA. Germline assignment: CDR1 MNHEY and CDR2 SVGEGT. The CDR3 totals 18 residues, both ends included. The CDR3 is CASSTSTGGIANTGELFF.

The chain joins TRBV2 to TRBJ1-1; no clear D. Germline V gene data show CDR1 as SNHLY and CDR2 as FYNNEI. Trimming took off 5 bases at V and 5 bases at J, with 3 bases between the two ends. CDR3 length: 10 residues. The CDR3 is CASSRTEAFF. The CDR3 DNA reads TGTGCCAGCAGTCGGACTGAAGCTTTCTTT.

This rearrangement joins TRBV18 to TRBJ2-7; tentatively, D is TRBD1 (6 bases). Looked up from germline, CDR1 is KGHSH and CDR2 is LQKENI. Trimming removed 1 base from V and 5 bases from J, with 15 bases in between. The length of the CDR3 is 15 residues. The CDR3 nucleotides read TGTGCCAGCTCACCACGGCTCGGGACAAGAGACGAGCAGTACTTC. Encoded protein: CASSPRLGTRDEQYF.

Comment on this clone: The sample contains more than one DNA sequence encoding this CDR3. The chain has TRBV29-1 and TRBJ1-1; a possible D gene is TRBD1 (6 bases). Germline CDR1 and CDR2: SQVTM and ANQGSEA. V lost 4 bases and J lost 1, with 7 bases in between. The CDR3 loop spans 12 amino acids. The CDR3 DNA reads as TGCAGCGTTGCCAGGGGGAACACTGAAGCTTTCTTT. Encoded protein: CSVARGNTEAFF.

CDR3 nucleotide sequence: TGCGCCAGCAGCTTGGATTCTAGCGGGGGGCGGGAGACCCAGTACTTC. This encodes CASSLDSSGGRETQYF. The V gene is TRBV5-1, the J gene TRBJ2-5, with 11 nucleotides matching TRBD2. The germline V gene encodes CDR1 SGHRS and CDR2 YFSETQ. This CDR3 spans 16 amino acids. V gave up 0 bases and J gave up 5 bases; unmatched junction bases: 6.

The chain joins TRBV4-1 to TRBJ1-2; maybe TRBD1 (5 bases). This CDR3 region has 17 residues. Trimming took off 4 bases at V and 6 bases at J, with 24 bases between the two ends. Germline CDR1 reads MGHRA; CDR2 reads YSYEKL. DNA of the CDR3: TGCGCCAGCAGCCCTGGGAACGGACATAAAGTAGGAGATGGCTACACCTTC. It encodes CASSPGNGHKVGDGYTF.

The rearrangement joins TRBV18 to TRBJ1-6, with TRBD1 matching 7 bases. Looked up from germline, CDR1 is KGHSH and CDR2 is LQKENI. CDR3 length: 12 residues. V shed 5 bases, J shed 9 bases, and the junction held 1 base outside the gene matches. The CDR3 DNA sequence: TGTGCCAGCTCAAGGGACAGTTCACCCCTCCACTTT. It yields the protein CASSRDSSPLHF.

The J gene is TRBJ2-5, the V gene TRBV5-4; 12 bases are a match to TRBD2. The J segment lost 7 bases and the V segment lost 2 bases, leaving 3 bases of the junction unmatched. Germline V lookup: CDR1 SGHNT, CDR2 YYREEE (reference sequence). The CDR3 is 14 residues long. The CDR3 loop is CASSLPSGGGTQYF. CDR3 DNA sequence: TGTGCCAGCAGCTTACCTAGCGGGGGGGGGACCCAGTACTTC.

This chain connects TRBV3-1 (or the pseudogene TRBV3-2) to TRBJ1-2; D is ambiguous. Trimming cost V 1 base and J 4 bases, with 4 bases left between them. The CDR3 totals 12 residues. The germline CDR1 and CDR2 sequences are LGHDT and YNNKEL (reference sequence). The CDR3 spells CASSQGAYGYTF. For the CDR3, the DNA is TGTGCCAGCAGCCAAGGGGCCTATGGCTACACCTTC.

As concerns this clone: An end of the junction does not agree with germline; a read error may underlie this. The rearrangement uses TRBV6-2 or TRBV6-3 and TRBJ2-7; maybe TRBD2 (5 bases). CDR3 length: 12 amino acids. Germline V gene lookup returns CDR1 MNHEY and CDR2 SVGEGT. The CDR3: CASSYSNRPGVF. CDR3 DNA sequence: TGTGCCAGCAGTTACTCAAACAGACCCGGGGTCTTC.

This sequence joins TRBV6-5 and TRBJ1-5; D possibly corresponds to TRBD1 (5 bases). The CDR3 sequence is 13 residues long. Germline CDR1 MNHEY, CDR2 SVGAGI. With 8 bases removed from V and 7 bases from J, the gap between germline ends came to 15 bases. CDR3 loop: CASDGGVGQPQHF. The DNA of the CDR3 is TGTGCCAGCGACGGGGGAGTAGGACAGCCCCAGCATTTT.

The chain employs TRBV11-2 and TRBJ2-5; D is perhaps TRBD2 (5 bases). Germline CDR1 and CDR2: SGHAT and FQNNGV. The germline V and J ends were trimmed by 1 base and 4 bases, with 10 bases remaining between them. The CDR3 runs to 14 residues. The DNA for the CDR3 is TGTGCCAGCAGCTTAGGATCTGGGAGAGAGACCCAGTACTTC. Translating gives CASSLGSGRETQYF.